This entry lists 8 T cell receptor beta chains sequenced from one sample in a study of shared clonotypes between healthy human individuals. Sequenced by immunoSEQ multiplex PCR; TCRdb stores in-frame clones only, minus some. The sample contains 2 million to 2.5 million clones, approximately 95% of which appear only once. Input material: naive CD4+ T cells from PBMCs. Subset in this sample: CD45RA+ positively selected. The receptors originated from a man between 18 and 35 years old in good health. Some clones in this sample may be carry-over from other donors' samples.

In its sample, this clone was seen once. V is TRBV7-9 and J is TRBJ1-2; tentatively, D is TRBD1 (6 bases). V lost 5 bases, J lost 2 bases, and 18 bases lay in between. The V gene's germline CDR1 is SEHNR and CDR2 FQNEAQ (reference sequence). This CDR3 comprises 16 residues. The DNA for the CDR3 is TGTGCCAGCAGCCCAGGCCCGGACAGACCGAACTATGGCTACACCTTC. It translates to CASSPGPDRPNYGYTF.

The rearrangement links TRBV18 to TRBJ1-2; D is possibly TRBD1 (6 bases). Between the trimmed V and J ends, which lost 1 base and 8 bases, there was a span of 14 bases. Germline CDR1 is KGHSH and CDR2 is LQKENI. The length of the CDR3 is 14 residues. CDR3 region: CASSPQDRKPGYTF. The CDR3 nucleotides are TGTGCCAGCTCACCACAAGACAGGAAACCAGGCTACACCTTC.

The rearrangement links TRBV28 to TRBJ2-2, with TRBD1 matching over 8 bases. The V segment lost 5 bases and the J segment 8 bases; nucleotides outside the gene matches: 13. This CDR3 comprises 16 residues. The germline V gene encodes CDR1 MDHEN and CDR2 SYDVKM. As DNA, the CDR3 is TGTGCCAGCAGTAGAGCGCGGACAGGGAACAGGGGGGAGCTGTTTTTT. Its protein product is CASSRARTGNRGELFF.

J is TRBJ2-3 and V is TRBV30; D is possibly TRBD2 (5 bases). Trimming removed 3 bases at V and 6 bases at J, with 10 bases between. The CDR3 extends over 12 amino acids. Germline CDR1 and CDR2: GTSNPN and SVGIG (reference sequence). The CDR3 loop is CAWSPTGDTQYF. Here the CDR3 DNA reads TGTGCCTGGAGCCCAACGGGGGATACGCAGTATTTT.

V gene TRBV11-3 combines with J gene TRBJ2-7; no reliable D call. This CDR3 contains 14 residues. Trimming took 4 bases from V and 0 from J, leaving 10 bases between them. The germline V gene encodes CDR1 SGHNT and CDR2 YENEEA. The CDR3 DNA reads TGTGCCAGCAGCTCCTCCGGGCGCTCCTACGAGCAGTACTTC. Amino acids: CASSSSGRSYEQYF.

The chain employs TRBV11-2 and TRBJ2-7; 7 bases match TRBD2. J lost 2 bases, V lost 1 base, and 5 bases had no gene match. The germline gives CDR1 SGHAT, CDR2 FQNNGV. CDR3 length: 15 amino acids. The CDR3 nucleotides are TGTGCCAGCAGCTTAGTTCGGACTAGTACCTACGAGCAGTACTTC. Its translation is CASSLVRTSTYEQYF. The full variable domain, rest sourced from reference TRBV11-2 and TRBJ2-7, is EAGVAQSPRYKIIEKRQSVAFWCNPISGHATLYWYQQILGQGPKLLIQFQNNGVVDDSQLPKDRFSAERLKGVDSTLKIQPAKLEDSAVYLCASSLVRTSTYEQYFGPGTRLTVT.

The chain links TRBV5-1 to TRBJ2-2; D gene ambiguous. From germline, CDR1 is SGHRS and CDR2 YFSETQ. CDR3 size: 13 residues. The V end lost 1 base, the J end lost 7 bases, and 8 bases lay between the germline ends. CDR3 bases: TGCGCCAGCAGCTTGCTAGTCCTCGGGGAGCTGTTTTTT. Protein: CASSLLVLGELFF. Filled out from reference TRBV5-1 and TRBJ2-2, the complete variable domain reads KAGVTQTPRYLIKTRGQQVTLSCSPISGHRSVSWYQQTPGQGLQFLFEYFSETQRNKGNFPGRFSGRQFSNSRSEMNVSTLELGDSALYLCASSLLVLGELFFGEGSRLTVL.

The rearrangement joins TRBV27 to TRBJ2-7; possible D gene TRBD1, 6 bases. V lost 6 bases and J lost 7, with 22 bases in between. CDR3 length equals 15 residues. Germline lookup yields CDR1 MNHEY and CDR2 SMNVEV (reference sequence). As DNA, the CDR3 is TGTGCCAGCAGCTCTATTTGGGACACTCAGGAAGAGCAGTACTTC. This encodes CASSSIWDTQEEQYF.